These T cell receptor beta chains were read from a single sample in a study of T-cell reconstitution after alpha-beta-depleted transplantation in children. TCRdb called the PCR reads again in MiXCR, with one record for every CDR3 protein. There are a few hundred thousand distinct CDR3 sequences in the sample; 9.5% to 10% occur only once, and about 9.4% lies in the top ten. The starting material was PBMCs from the stem cell graft donor, obtained from the stem cell graft. Source of these receptors: a human donor who donated a stem cell graft to a child with SCID. CDR3s include the opening cysteine and the closing phenylalanine or tryptophan. A D gene is named only where the DNA matches it firmly. A clone size is listed for some rows: how often the clone was seen (once, few, many), or a class if it is expanded.

j_gene: TRBJ2-3
v_gene: TRBV29-1
abundance: many
d_gene: .
CDR3aa: CSGTTASTDTQYF
CDR3nt: TGCAGCGGAACGACAGCCAGCACAGATACGCAGTATTTT

j_gene: TRBJ1-1
v_gene: TRBV7-2
abundance: many
d_gene: .
CDR3aa: CASSGNGGRNTEAFF
CDR3nt: TGTGCCAGCAGCGGTAATGGAGGGAGGAACACTGAAGCTTTCTTT

j_gene: TRBJ2-3
v_gene: TRBV2
abundance: few
d_gene: TRBD2
CDR3aa: CASSEAPRGGATDTQYF
CDR3nt: TGTGCCAGCAGTGAAGCGCCCCGCGGGGGGGCAACAGATACGCAGTATTTT

j_gene: TRBJ1-5
v_gene: TRBV7-9
abundance: .
d_gene: .
CDR3aa: CASSSTAGNSNQPQHF
CDR3nt: TGTGCCAGCAGCTCTACAGCAGGGAATAGCAATCAGCCCCAGCATTTT

j_gene: TRBJ2-5
v_gene: TRBV2
abundance: few
d_gene: .
CDR3aa: CASSEYAGTGETQYF
CDR3nt: TGTGCCAGCAGTGAATATGCCGGAACAGGGGAGACCCAGTACTTC

j_gene: TRBJ2-1
v_gene: TRBV6-5
abundance: few
d_gene: TRBD2
CDR3aa: CASSFLAGGHSGYEQFF
CDR3nt: TGTGCCAGCAGTTTTCTAGCGGGGGGGCACTCTGGATATGAGCAGTTCTTC

j_gene: TRBJ2-5
v_gene: TRBV12-3/TRBV12-4
abundance: .
d_gene: TRBD2
CDR3aa: CASSPGEAGRETQYF
CDR3nt: TGTGCCAGCAGTCCCGGCGAAGCGGGGAGGGAGACCCAGTACTTC

j_gene: TRBJ2-2
v_gene: TRBV10-1
abundance: few
d_gene: .
CDR3aa: CASSDSAGLRTGELFF
CDR3nt: TGCGCCAGCAGTGATTCGGCAGGGTTGAGGACCGGGGAGCTGTTTTTT

j_gene: TRBJ1-1
v_gene: TRBV20-1
abundance: once
d_gene: .
CDR3aa: CSAIGNGRAFF
CDR3nt: TGCAGTGCTATAGGGAATGGGCGAGCTTTCTTT

j_gene: TRBJ1-1
v_gene: TRBV6-5
abundance: .
d_gene: .
CDR3aa: CASSNVNQGEAFF
CDR3nt: TGTGCCAGCAGTAACGTTAATCAGGGTGAAGCTTTCTTT

j_gene: TRBJ2-7
v_gene: TRBV15
abundance: many
d_gene: TRBD2
CDR3aa: CATSRDLSGGIYEQYF
CDR3nt: TGTGCCACCAGCAGAGATTTAAGCGGGGGAATCTACGAGCAGTACTTC

j_gene: TRBJ1-1
v_gene: TRBV12-3/TRBV12-4
abundance: many
d_gene: .
CDR3aa: CASSPTFLMNTEAFF
CDR3nt: TGTGCCAGCAGTCCAACATTCCTCATGAACACTGAAGCTTTCTTT

j_gene: TRBJ2-7
v_gene: TRBV14
abundance: .
d_gene: .
CDR3aa: CASSQDGTDEQYF
CDR3nt: TGTGCCAGCAGCCAAGACGGAACGGACGAGCAGTACTTC

j_gene: TRBJ2-3
v_gene: TRBV5-1
abundance: .
d_gene: .
CDR3aa: CASKPRETDTQYF
CDR3nt: TGCGCCAGCAAGCCCAGGGAAACAGATACGCAGTATTTT

j_gene: TRBJ1-3
v_gene: TRBV27
abundance: .
d_gene: .
CDR3aa: CASSAGVQGYGNTIYF
CDR3nt: TGTGCCAGCAGTGCAGGCGTACAGGGATATGGAAACACCATATATTTT

j_gene: TRBJ2-7
v_gene: TRBV11-1
abundance: .
d_gene: .
CDR3aa: CASSSLSGSFSSYEQYF
CDR3nt: TGTGCCAGCAGCTCCTTATCAGGGAGTTTCAGCTCCTACGAGCAGTACTTC

j_gene: TRBJ2-1
v_gene: TRBV2
abundance: many
d_gene: TRBD1
CDR3aa: CASTTIGTAYNEQFF
CDR3nt: TGTGCCAGCACCACTATCGGGACAGCATACAATGAGCAGTTCTTC

j_gene: TRBJ1-4
v_gene: TRBV7-2
abundance: .
d_gene: .
CDR3aa: CASSFAGLGEKLFF
CDR3nt: TGTGCCAGCAGCTTTGCAGGGTTGGGGGAAAAACTGTTTTTT

j_gene: TRBJ2-7
v_gene: TRBV15
abundance: .
d_gene: TRBD1
CDR3aa: CATSRSQGTVSEQYF
CDR3nt: TGTGCCACCAGCCGCTCACAGGGGACAGTGAGCGAGCAGTACTTC

j_gene: TRBJ2-1
v_gene: TRBV2
abundance: many
d_gene: .
CDR3aa: CASSGYNEQFF
CDR3nt: TGTGCCAGCAGTGGTTACAATGAGCAGTTCTTC

j_gene: TRBJ2-2
v_gene: TRBV7-6
abundance: .
d_gene: .
CDR3aa: CASSLFPTGELFF
CDR3nt: TGTGCCAGCAGCTTATTCCCCACCGGGGAGCTGTTTTTT

j_gene: TRBJ2-1
v_gene: TRBV5-1
abundance: many
d_gene: .
CDR3aa: CASSFNNEQFF
CDR3nt: TGCGCCAGCAGCTTCAACAATGAGCAGTTCTTC

j_gene: TRBJ2-1
v_gene: TRBV7-9
abundance: few
d_gene: .
CDR3aa: CASSSLGRYNEQFF
CDR3nt: TGTGCCAGCAGCTCGTTAGGGAGGTACAATGAGCAGTTCTTC

j_gene: TRBJ2-7
v_gene: TRBV29-1
abundance: many
d_gene: .
CDR3aa: CSVEDRENYEQYF
CDR3nt: TGCAGCGTTGAAGATAGGGAGAACTACGAGCAGTACTTC

j_gene: TRBJ1-2
v_gene: TRBV9
abundance: .
d_gene: .
CDR3aa: CASRPRGHGYTF
CDR3nt: TGTGCCAGCAGGCCCCGGGGCCATGGCTACACCTTC

j_gene: TRBJ2-5
v_gene: TRBV5-1
abundance: few
d_gene: .
CDR3aa: CASSLGGSGGETQYF
CDR3nt: TGCGCCAGCAGCTTGGGGGGTAGCGGAGGAGAGACCCAGTACTTC

j_gene: TRBJ2-7
v_gene: TRBV5-1
abundance: many
d_gene: .
CDR3aa: CASSLGGLRVEQYF
CDR3nt: TGCGCCAGCAGCTTGGGGGGGCTCAGGGTCGAGCAGTACTTC

j_gene: TRBJ2-7
v_gene: TRBV20-1
abundance: .
d_gene: TRBD2
CDR3aa: CSAAGLAGYSYEQYF
CDR3nt: TGCAGTGCCGCGGGACTAGCGGGGTACTCCTACGAGCAGTACTTC

j_gene: TRBJ2-7
v_gene: TRBV5-8
abundance: few
d_gene: TRBD1
CDR3aa: CASSTRQGLLSYEQYF
CDR3nt: TGTGCCAGCAGCACCCGACAGGGCTTGCTTTCCTACGAGCAGTACTTC

j_gene: TRBJ2-7
v_gene: TRBV10-3
abundance: few
d_gene: TRBD2
CDR3aa: CAISDREGEQYF
CDR3nt: TGTGCCATCAGTGATCGGGAGGGCGAGCAGTACTTC

j_gene: TRBJ2-3
v_gene: TRBV10-3
abundance: .
d_gene: .
CDR3aa: CAIRGTTASTDTQYF
CDR3nt: TGTGCCATCAGAGGCACGACCGCTAGCACAGATACGCAGTATTTT

j_gene: TRBJ2-5
v_gene: TRBV7-9
abundance: few
d_gene: .
CDR3aa: CASSPSYQETQYF
CDR3nt: TGTGCCAGCAGCCCATCGTACCAAGAGACCCAGTACTTC

j_gene: TRBJ2-7
v_gene: TRBV25-1
abundance: .
d_gene: TRBD2
CDR3aa: CASSRRGGNSGEQYF
CDR3nt: TGTGCCAGCAGTCGGCGCGGGGGGAATTCGGGCGAGCAGTACTTC

j_gene: TRBJ2-3
v_gene: TRBV10-3
abundance: few
d_gene: .
CDR3aa: CAISVGPGGDTQYF
CDR3nt: TGTGCCATCAGTGTAGGGCCCGGGGGAGATACGCAGTATTTT